This T cell receptor beta chain was sequenced in a study of T cell changes during pregnancy in multiple sclerosis. Germline loops: CDR1 ENHRY, CDR2 SYGVKD. The CDR3 is 14 residues long. The junction had 5 bases not matched to a gene; V was cut back by 10 bases and J by 1 base. Produced via immunoSEQ multiplex PCR; TCRdb's table is partial and in-frame only. The sample yields tens of thousands of clones, 75% to 95% seen once. The receptor comes from a female donor with multiple sclerosis, enrolled in a pregnancy study. The chain links TRBV10-3 to TRBJ2-2, with 8 bases identical to TRBD1. Sequenced material: CD4+ T cells from peripheral blood mononuclear cells, taken in the second trimester of pregnancy. The CDR3 DNA reads TGTGCCACCGCCGGGACAGGGAACACCGGGGAGCTGTTTTTT. Its translation is CATAGTGNTGELFF.